These 4 T cell receptor beta chains came from one sample sequenced in a study of blood T cell repertoires in COVID-19. This table comes from immunoSEQ multiplex PCR, and its TCRdb copy is limited to in-frame clones, with some not included. The data hold 400,000 to 500,000 clones, with 70% to 90% observed a single time. The sample comprised PBMCs or T cells enriched from blood (not recorded which). The receptors were sampled from a woman aged 18-29 years who had been exposed to COVID-19.

V and J are TRBV30 and TRBJ2-2; 7 nucleotides align to TRBD1. The CDR3 consists of 14 residues. Trimming at V came to 7 bases and at J to 3 bases, leaving 8 bases not matched to a gene. CDR1 GTSNPN and CDR2 SVGIG come from the germline V gene (reference sequence). CDR3: CAYHRGWDTGELFF. In DNA form, the CDR3 reads TGTGCCTACCACAGGGGTTGGGACACCGGGGAGCTGTTTTTT.

This chain connects TRBV28 to TRBJ1-4; 7 nucleotides agree with TRBD1. Germline CDR1 and CDR2: MDHEN and SYDVKM. CDR3 length: 14 residues. The J segment lost 5 bases and the V segment lost 4 bases, leaving 4 bases of the junction unmatched. CDR3 in amino acids: CASSYRGKNEKLFF. As DNA, the CDR3 is TGTGCCAGCAGTTACAGGGGCAAAAATGAAAAACTGTTTTTT.

The chain recombines TRBV4-3 with TRBJ2-3; D gene ambiguous. Trimming pared 0 bases from V and 4 bases from J, leaving 5 bases between. Germline V gene sequence: CDR1 LGHNA, CDR2 YSLEER. The CDR3 is 13 residues long. The CDR3 region is CASSQDLSDTQYF. The DNA for the CDR3 is TGCGCCAGCAGCCAAGATCTCTCAGATACGCAGTATTTT.

The genes are TRBV5-1 and TRBJ1-5, with D perhaps matching TRBD1 (5 bases). The ends were cut back, 2 bases at V and 7 bases at J, with 19 bases in the middle. CDR1 and CDR2 (germline): SGHRS, YFSETQ. The CDR3 loop spans 16 amino acids. In DNA, the CDR3 is TGCGCCAGCAGCTTCGACCCATTTCCGGGGGGGCAGCCCCAGCATTTT. It specifies CASSFDPFPGGQPQHF.